In this sample, the clone carrying this T cell receptor (beta chain) turned up many times. The target antigen is unknown. This sample stems from a study of cytomegalovirus exposure and HLA in healthy donors. Across the whole study: The 500 to 750 first-cohort repertoires and the approximately 110 validation repertoires shared the same platform, a later analysis reported.

Data came from immunoSEQ multiplex PCR; TCRdb stores just in-frame clones and leaves some out. Among under 250,000 clones listed, around 80% were seen once. It was the approximately 120-subject validation cohort, separate from the approximately 700-subject first cohort, to which the donors belonged. Points from the study as a whole: The study put 150 to 200 TCR beta chains on its list as cytomegalovirus-associated.

Sequenced: PBMCs. This sequence originates from a woman aged 25 to 39 in good health and CMV-seronegative.

CDR3 nucleotides: TGTGCCAGCAGCTTCCTACAGGGTGAGAACATTCAGTACTTC. Translating it yields CASSFLQGENIQYF. The rearrangement joins TRBV5-5 to TRBJ2-4, with a tentative D call TRBD1 (6 bases). V was pared by 2 bases and J by 7 bases, with 13 bases between. The CDR3 totals 14 residues. Germline-derived CDR1 and CDR2 are SGHKS and YYEKEE (reference sequence).